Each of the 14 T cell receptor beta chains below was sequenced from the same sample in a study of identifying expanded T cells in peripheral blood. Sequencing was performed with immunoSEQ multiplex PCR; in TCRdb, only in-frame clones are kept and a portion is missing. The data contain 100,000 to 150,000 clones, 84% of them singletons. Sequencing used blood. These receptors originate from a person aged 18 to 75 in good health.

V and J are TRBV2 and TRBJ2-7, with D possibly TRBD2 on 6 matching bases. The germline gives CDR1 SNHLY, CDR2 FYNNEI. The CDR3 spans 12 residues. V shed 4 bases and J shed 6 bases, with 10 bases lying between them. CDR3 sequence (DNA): TGTGCCAGCAGTGTCGGGGGAGGCGAGCAGTACTTC. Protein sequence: CASSVGGGEQYF.

The DNA of the CDR3 is TGTGCCAGCAGCTCACGACAGGGTGGGCGCAATCAGCCCCAGCATTTT. This encodes CASSSRQGGRNQPQHF. The J gene is TRBJ1-5, the V gene TRBV7-2, with TRBD1 matching 7 bases. CDR3 length equals 16 residues. Trimming removed 4 bases from V and 2 bases from J; junction bases left unmatched: 8. Germline V lookup: CDR1 SGHTA, CDR2 FQGNSA.

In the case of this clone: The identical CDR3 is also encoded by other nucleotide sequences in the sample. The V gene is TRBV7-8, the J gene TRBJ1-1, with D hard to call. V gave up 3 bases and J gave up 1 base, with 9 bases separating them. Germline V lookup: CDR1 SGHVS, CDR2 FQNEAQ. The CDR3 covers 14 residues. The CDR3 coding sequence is TGTGCCAGCAGCTTTGGTCGGAGGAACACTGAAGCTTTCTTT. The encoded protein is CASSFGRRNTEAFF.

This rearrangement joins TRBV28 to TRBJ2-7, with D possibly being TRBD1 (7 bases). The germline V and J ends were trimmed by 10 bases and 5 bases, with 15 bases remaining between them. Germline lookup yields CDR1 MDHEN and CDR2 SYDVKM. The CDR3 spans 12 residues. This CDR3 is CAIRGTANEQYF. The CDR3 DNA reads TGTGCCATCCGCGGGACAGCCAACGAGCAGTACTTC.

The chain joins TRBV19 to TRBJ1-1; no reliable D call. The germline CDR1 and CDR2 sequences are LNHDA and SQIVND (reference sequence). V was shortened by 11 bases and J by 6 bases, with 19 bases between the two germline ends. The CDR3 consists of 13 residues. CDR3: CASQAGSSAEAFF. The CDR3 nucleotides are TGTGCCTCACAAGCCGGCAGTTCGGCTGAAGCTTTCTTT.

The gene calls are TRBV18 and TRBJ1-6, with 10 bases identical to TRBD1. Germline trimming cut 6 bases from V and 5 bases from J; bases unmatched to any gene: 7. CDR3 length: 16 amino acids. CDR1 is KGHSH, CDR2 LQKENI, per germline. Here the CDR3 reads CASSRTGGQNNSPLHF. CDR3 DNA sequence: TGTGCCAGCTCGCGGACAGGGGGGCAAAATAATTCACCCCTCCACTTT. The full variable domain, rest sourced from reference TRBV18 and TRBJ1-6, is NAGVMQNPRHLVRRRGQEARLRCSPMKGHSHVYWYRQLPEEGLKFMVYLQKENIIDESGMPKERFSAEFPKEGPSILRIQQVVRGDSAAYFCASSRTGGQNNSPLHFGNGTRLTVT.

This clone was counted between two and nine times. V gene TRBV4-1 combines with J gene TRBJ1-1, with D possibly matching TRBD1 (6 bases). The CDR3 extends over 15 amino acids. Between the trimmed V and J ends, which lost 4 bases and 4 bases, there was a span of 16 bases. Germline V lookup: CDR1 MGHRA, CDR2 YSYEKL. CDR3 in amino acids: CASSLITGIGTEAFF. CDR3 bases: TGCGCCAGCAGCCTAATAACAGGGATCGGCACTGAAGCTTTCTTT.

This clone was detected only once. The CDR3 bases are TGTGCCAGCTCACCACCGCCCAGTGGAAACACCATATATTTT. Protein sequence: CASSPPPSGNTIYF. The chain combines TRBV18 with TRBJ1-3, with unresolved D. The germline V gene has CDR1 KGHSH and CDR2 LQKENI. V lost 0 bases, J lost 3 bases, and 6 bases lay in between. The CDR3 runs 14 residues.

Here the CDR3 DNA reads TGTGCCAGCACCTCGTGGAAATTGGGTGCTTATGGCTACACCTTC. Translated: CASTSWKLGAYGYTF. The V gene is TRBV11-2, the J gene TRBJ1-2; no firm D call. CDR3 length: 15 amino acids. The V end was cut by 7 bases, the J end by 5 bases, with 20 bases between. Germline V gene data show CDR1 as SGHAT and CDR2 as FQNNGV.

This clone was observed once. The CDR3 region has the DNA TGTGCCAGCAGCTTACAGGCTTTGTCTGGGGCCAACGTCCTGACTTTC. This translates into CASSLQALSGANVLTF. This chain joins TRBV7-2 and TRBJ2-6; no definite D call. The CDR3 extends over 16 amino acids. V was shortened by 2 bases and J by 1 base, with 9 bases between the two germline ends. CDR1 and CDR2 from the germline V gene are SGHTA and FQGNSA. Complete variable domain (other parts from reference TRBV7-2 and TRBJ2-6): GAGVSQSPSNKVTEKGKDVELRCDPISGHTALYWYRQSLGQGLEFLIYFQGNSAPDKSGLPSDRFSAERTGGSVSTLTIQRTQQEDSAVYLCASSLQALSGANVLTFGAGSRLTVL.

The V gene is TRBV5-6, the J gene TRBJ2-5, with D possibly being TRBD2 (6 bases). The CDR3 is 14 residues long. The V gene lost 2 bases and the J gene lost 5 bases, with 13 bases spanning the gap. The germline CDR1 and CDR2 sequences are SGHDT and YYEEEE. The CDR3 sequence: CASSFKGEVETQYF. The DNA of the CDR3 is TGTGCCAGCAGCTTTAAAGGGGAGGTGGAGACCCAGTACTTC.

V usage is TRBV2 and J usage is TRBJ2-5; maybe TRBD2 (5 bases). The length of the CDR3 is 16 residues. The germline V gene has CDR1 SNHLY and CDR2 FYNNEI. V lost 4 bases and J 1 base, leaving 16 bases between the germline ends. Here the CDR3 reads CASSGQDYSFQETQYF. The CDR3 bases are TGTGCCAGCAGTGGGCAAGACTATAGTTTCCAAGAGACCCAGTACTTC.

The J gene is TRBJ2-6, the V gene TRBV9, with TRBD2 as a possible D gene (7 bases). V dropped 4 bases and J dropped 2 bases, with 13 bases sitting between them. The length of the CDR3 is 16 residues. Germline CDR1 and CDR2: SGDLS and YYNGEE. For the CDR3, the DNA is TGTGCCAGCAGCCCCCGGGGGGCGGCTGGGGCCAACGTCCTGACTTTC. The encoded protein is CASSPRGAAGANVLTF.

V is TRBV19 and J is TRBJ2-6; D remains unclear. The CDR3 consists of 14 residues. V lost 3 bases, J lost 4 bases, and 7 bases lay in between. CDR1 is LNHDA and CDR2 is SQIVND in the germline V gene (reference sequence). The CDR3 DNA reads TGTGCCAGTAGTATGGGGTACGGGGCCAACGTCCTGACTTTC. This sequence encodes CASSMGYGANVLTF. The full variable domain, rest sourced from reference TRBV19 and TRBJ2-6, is DGGITQSPKYLFRKEGQNVTLSCEQNLNHDAMYWYRQDPGQGLRLIYYSQIVNDFQKGDIAEGYSVSREKKESFPLTVTSAQKNPTAFYLCASSMGYGANVLTFGAGSRLTVL.